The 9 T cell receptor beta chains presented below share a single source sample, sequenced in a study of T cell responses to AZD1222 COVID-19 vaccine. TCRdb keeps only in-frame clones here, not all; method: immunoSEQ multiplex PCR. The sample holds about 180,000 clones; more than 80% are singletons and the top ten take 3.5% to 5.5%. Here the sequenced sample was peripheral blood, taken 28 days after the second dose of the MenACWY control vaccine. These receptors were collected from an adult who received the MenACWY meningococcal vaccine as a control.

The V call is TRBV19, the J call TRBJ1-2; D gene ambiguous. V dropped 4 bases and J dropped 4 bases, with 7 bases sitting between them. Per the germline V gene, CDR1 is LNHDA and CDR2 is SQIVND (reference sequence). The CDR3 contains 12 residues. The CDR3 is CASSNTAYGYTF. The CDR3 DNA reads TGTGCCAGTAGTAACACCGCCTATGGCTACACCTTC. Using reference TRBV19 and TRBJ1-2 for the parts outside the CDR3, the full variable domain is DGGITQSPKYLFRKEGQNVTLSCEQNLNHDAMYWYRQDPGQGLRLIYYSQIVNDFQKGDIAEGYSVSREKKESFPLTVTSAQKNPTAFYLCASSNTAYGYTFGSGTRLTVV.

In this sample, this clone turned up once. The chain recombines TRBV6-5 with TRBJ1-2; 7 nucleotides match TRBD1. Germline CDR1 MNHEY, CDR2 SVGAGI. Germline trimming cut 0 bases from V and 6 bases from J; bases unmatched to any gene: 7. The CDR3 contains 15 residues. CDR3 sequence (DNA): TGTGCCAGCAGTTACTCCTACAGGGGAGGCCATGGCTACACCTTC. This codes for CASSYSYRGGHGYTF.

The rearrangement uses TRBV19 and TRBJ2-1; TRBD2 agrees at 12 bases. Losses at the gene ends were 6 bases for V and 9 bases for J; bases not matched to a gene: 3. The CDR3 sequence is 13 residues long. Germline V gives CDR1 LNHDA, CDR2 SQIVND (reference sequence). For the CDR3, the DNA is TGTGCCAGTAGGACTAGCGGGAGTGGTGAGCAGTTCTTC. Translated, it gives CASRTSGSGEQFF. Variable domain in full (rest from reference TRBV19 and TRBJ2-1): DGGITQSPKYLFRKEGQNVTLSCEQNLNHDAMYWYRQDPGQGLRLIYYSQIVNDFQKGDIAEGYSVSREKKESFPLTVTSAQKNPTAFYLCASRTSGSGEQFFGPGTRLTVL.

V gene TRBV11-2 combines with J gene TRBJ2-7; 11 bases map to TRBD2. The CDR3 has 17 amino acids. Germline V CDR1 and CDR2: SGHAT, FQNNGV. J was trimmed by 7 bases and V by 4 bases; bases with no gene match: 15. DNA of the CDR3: TGTGCCAGCAGCTCACCCCGTAGCGGGAGGGAACCTTGGGAGCAGTACTTC. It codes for CASSSPRSGREPWEQYF.

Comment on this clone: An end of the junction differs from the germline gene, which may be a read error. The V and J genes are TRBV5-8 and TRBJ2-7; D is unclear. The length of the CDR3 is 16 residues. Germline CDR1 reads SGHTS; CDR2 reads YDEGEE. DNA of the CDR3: TGTGCCAGCAGCTTGGAATGGCGAGCCGTCTCCTTCGAGCAGTACTTC. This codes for CASSLEWRAVSFEQYF.

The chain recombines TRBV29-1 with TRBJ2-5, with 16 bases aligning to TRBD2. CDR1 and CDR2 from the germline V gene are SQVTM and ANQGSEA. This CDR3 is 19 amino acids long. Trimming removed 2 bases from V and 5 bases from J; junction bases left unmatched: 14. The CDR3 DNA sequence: TGCAGCGTTGAACCGGGACTAGCGGGAGGGCCGGGGTTATATGAGACCCAGTACTTC. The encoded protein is CSVEPGLAGGPGLYETQYF.

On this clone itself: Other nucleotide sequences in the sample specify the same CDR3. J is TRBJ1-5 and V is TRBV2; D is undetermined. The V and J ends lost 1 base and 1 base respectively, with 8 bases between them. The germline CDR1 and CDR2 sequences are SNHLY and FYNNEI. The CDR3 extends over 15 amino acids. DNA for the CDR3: TGTGCCAGCAGTGAAGGGGCACTAAGCAATCAGCCCCAGCATTTT. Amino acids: CASSEGALSNQPQHF.

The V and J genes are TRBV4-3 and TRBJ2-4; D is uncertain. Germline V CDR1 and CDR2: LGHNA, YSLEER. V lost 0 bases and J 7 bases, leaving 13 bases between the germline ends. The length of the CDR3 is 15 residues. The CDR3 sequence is CASSQDPGPRNIQYF. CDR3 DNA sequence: TGCGCCAGCAGCCAAGACCCCGGGCCGAGGAACATTCAGTACTTC.

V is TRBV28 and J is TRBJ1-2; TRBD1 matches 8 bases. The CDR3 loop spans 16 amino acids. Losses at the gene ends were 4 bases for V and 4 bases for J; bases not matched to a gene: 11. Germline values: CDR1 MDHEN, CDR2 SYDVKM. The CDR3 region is CASSSFYGQGIYGYTF. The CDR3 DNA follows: TGTGCCAGCAGTTCCTTCTATGGACAGGGTATCTATGGCTACACCTTC.